This T cell receptor beta chain is drawn from a study of shared clonotypes between healthy human individuals. The assay was run at deep level. DNA at 200 ng, roughly 27,000 T cell genomes, went into sorted-subset replicate PCRs. Repertoires were generated with immunoSEQ multiplex PCR, while TCRdb's copy carries only in-frame clones and drops some. The table shows over a million clones, with over 95% occurring only once. The CDR3 has 13 residues. Trimming took 7 bases from V and 2 from J, leaving 12 bases between them. Per the germline V gene, CDR1 is MNHEY and CDR2 is SMNVEV (reference sequence). Notes on this clone: The antigen remains undetermined.

Points from the study as a whole: A generally larger estimated richness was seen in naive subsets than in memory subsets.

This TCR was sampled from a man aged 25 to 40 in good health. The sequenced material came from naive CD4+ T cells sorted from blood. Sample subset: CD45RA+ positively selected. The chain carries TRBV27 and TRBJ2-7, with D possibly TRBD2 on 6 matching bases. Here the CDR3 reads CASKSSGPYEQYF. CDR3 nucleotide sequence: TGTGCCAGCAAAAGTAGCGGTCCCTACGAGCAGTACTTC.